The entry below gives a single TCR beta chain sequence along with its context. These data are taken from a study of response to subunit inactivated influenza vaccine. MiXCR, applied by TCRdb to the RT-PCR reads, yields one record per CDR3 protein. The sample lists around 180,000 distinct CDR3 sequences; about 9% were seen once. CDR1 SGHVS and CDR2 FQNEAQ come from the germline V gene. Unmatched junction bases numbered 5, after V lost 5 bases and J lost 3 bases. The CDR3 loop spans 16 amino acids. This receptor was identified in a man over 45 who received an inactivated influenza vaccine. The chain has TRBV7-8 and TRBJ2-3; 13 bases agree with TRBD2. Source: non-naive T cells sorted from PBMCs, taken on the day of vaccination. The CDR3 protein is CASSTSGGATTDTQYF. The CDR3 DNA sequence: TGTGCCAGCAGCACTAGCGGGGGGGCTACAACAGATACGCAGTATTTT.